These T cell receptor beta chains were read from a single sample in a study of cytomegalovirus exposure and HLA in healthy donors. Assay used: immunoSEQ multiplex PCR; TCRdb lists only in-frame clones, some missing. The table includes roughly 43,000 clones, around 77% detected once. The sequencing sample was made of PBMCs. Receptors were obtained from a man aged 30-40 years in good health and CMV-seronegative. The CDR3 runs from the conserved cysteine through the conserved F or W.

>TRBJ2-1|TRBV4-1
CASSDERDYNEQFF
>TRBJ2-7|TRBV28
CASTLASGSYEQYF
>TRBJ2-3|TRBV19
CASRLAGADTQYF
>TRBJ1-6|TRBV5-4
CASSWGGGTNSPLHF
>TRBJ2-3|TRBV5-1
CASAGTSILEYTQYF
>TRBJ2-7|TRBV5-1
CASSRDRVDYEQYF
>TRBJ2-5|TRBV14
CASSRGDLAGGPETQYF
>TRBJ1-2|TRBV19
CASSLPDWGYTF
>TRBJ2-1|TRBV4-3
CASSQGSSGRAYNEQFF
>TRBJ1-1|TRBV19
CASSPGHSNTEAFF
>TRBJ1-5|TRBV25-1
CASSGTGDQPQHF
>TRBJ1-2|TRBV19
CATQPWGRSDYGYTF
>TRBJ2-1|TRBV6-1
CASSGAVHNEQFF
>TRBJ2-2|TRBV28
CASSPRDWTGGNTGELFF
>TRBJ1-1|TRBV19
CASSPGGAFGEAFF
>TRBJ1-2|TRBV10-2
CASSETRDTLFRYTF
>TRBJ2-1|TRBV11-3
CASSRGQQFYNEQFF
>TRBJ2-5|TRBV6-5
CASSKLAGGQTQYF
>TRBJ2-3|TRBV7-3
CASSSTGTSETDTQYF
>TRBJ2-2|TRBV4-2
CASSQRGLAGGWNTGELFF
>TRBJ2-1|TRBV14
CASSPRDPAYNEQFF
>TRBJ1-1|TRBV7-2
CASSQGHYTEAFF
>TRBJ2-1|TRBV28
CASSVGAGGPHEQFF
>TRBJ2-7|TRBV7-9
CSSSPGPYEQYF
>TRBJ2-3|TRBV2
CASSSGGASTDTQYF
>TRBJ1-2|TRBV9
CASSVAATAKYGYTF
>TRBJ1-5|TRBV7-8
CASSWGTGGGQPQHF
>TRBJ2-3|TRBV27
CASSPKGGVAGYTDTQYF
>TRBJ2-3|TRBV10-2
CASKLAHSTDTQYF
>TRBJ1-2|TRBV4-3
CASSRGTGYGYTF
>TRBJ1-5|TRBV28
CASSLFLGYQPQHF
>TRBJ2-1|TRBV7-9
CASSPSWTSGVIIGQFF
>TRBJ2-6|TRBV28
CASSYLGQGPSGANVLTF
>TRBJ2-7|TRBV6-6
CASSYSAAGSYEQYF
>TRBJ2-1|TRBV12-1
CASTPLAGVGAYNEQFF
>TRBJ1-5|TRBV7-7
CASSAGGPQHF
>TRBJ1-4|TRBV7-9
CSSSLVRDSSATNEKLFF
>TRBJ2-7|TRBV19
CASSPAGTSGRLYEQYF
>TRBJ2-3|TRBV29-1
CSVEGGRAADTQYF
>TRBJ2-7|TRBV5-6
CASSPVASGSYEQYF
>TRBJ2-7|TRBV5-1
CASSLEGVHEQYF
>TRBJ1-1|TRBV25-1
CASSRLQGSSEAFF
>TRBJ2-7|TRBV4-2
CASSQGSSGTYEQYF
>TRBJ2-7|TRBV5-6
CASSLEGARGYEQYF
>TRBJ1-1|TRBV13
CASSLSRDMTEAFF